A single sample is the source of the 25 T cell receptor beta chains below, sequenced in a study of blood T cell repertoires in COVID-19. TCRdb's copy holds only in-frame clones and misses some; the assay was immunoSEQ multiplex PCR. The data contain approximately 230,000 clones, about nine tenths of them singletons. Sequenced input: PBMCs or T cells enriched from blood (not recorded which). All receptors come from a man between 18 and 29 years old who had recovered from COVID-19.

The gene calls are TRBV19 and TRBJ1-1; D call uncertain. Trimming cost V 1 base and J 8 bases, with 14 bases left between them. This CDR3 contains 14 residues. Germline V lookup: CDR1 LNHDA, CDR2 SQIVND (reference sequence). The CDR3 region has the DNA TGTGCCAGTAGTATAGTGGTAGGAGCAACCGAAGCTTTCTTT. Its translation: CASSIVVGATEAFF.

This chain links TRBV14 with TRBJ1-1; tentative D call: TRBD1 (6 bases). The CDR3 runs to 14 residues. The V gene's germline CDR1 is SGHDN and CDR2 FVKESK. Trimming cost V 1 base and J 7 bases, with 13 bases left between them. In DNA form, the CDR3 reads TGTGCCAGCAGCCAAGTGTCAGGGGCGGGTGAAGCTTTCTTT. Translation: CASSQVSGAGEAFF.

The chain is built from TRBV2 and TRBJ2-5, with 7 nucleotides matching TRBD2. J was trimmed by 3 bases and V by 2 bases; bases with no gene match: 6. Per germline, CDR1 SNHLY and CDR2 FYNNEI. This CDR3 region has 15 residues. CDR3 protein: CASSESLANKETQYF. CDR3 coding DNA: TGTGCCAGCAGTGAATCACTAGCGAATAAAGAGACCCAGTACTTC.

This sequence joins TRBV28 and TRBJ2-3, with D tentatively TRBD2 (5 bases). Trimming took 7 bases from V and 4 from J, leaving 15 bases between them. Germline values: CDR1 MDHEN, CDR2 SYDVKM. The CDR3 is made up of 14 amino acids. In DNA form, the CDR3 reads TGTGCCAGCATGCCGGGGAACGGTGCAGATACGCAGTATTTT. Translating gives CASMPGNGADTQYF.

This clone came up a few times. The CDR3 is CASSEWNRGNTEAFF. CDR3 sequence (DNA): TGCGCCAGCAGTGAGTGGAACAGGGGGAACACTGAAGCTTTCTTT. The chain joins TRBV10-2 to TRBJ1-1, with 7 bases matching TRBD1. CDR3 length equals 15 residues. With V trimmed by 1 base and J by 1 base, 3 bases remained unmatched. From germline, CDR1 is WSHSY and CDR2 SAAADI.

The V gene is TRBV2, the J gene TRBJ2-7; tentative D call: TRBD2 (6 bases). This CDR3 region has 16 residues. CDR1 is SNHLY and CDR2 is FYNNEI in the germline V gene. Trimming took off 3 bases at V and 0 bases at J, with 15 bases between the two ends. CDR3 sequence reads: CASSDFGGASSYEQYF. The CDR3 region has the DNA TGTGCCAGCAGTGATTTCGGCGGGGCGAGCTCCTACGAGCAGTACTTC. Based on the CDR3 plus reference TRBV2 and TRBJ2-7, the full variable domain is EPEVTQTPSHQVTQMGQEVILRCVPISNHLYFYWYRQILGQKVEFLVSFYNNEISEKSEIFDDQFSVERPDGSNFTLKIRSTKLEDSAMYFCASSDFGGASSYEQYFGPGTRLTVT.

The J gene is TRBJ1-1, the V gene TRBV3-1 (or the pseudogene TRBV3-2); 9 bases line up with TRBD1. Germline CDR1 reads LGHDT; CDR2 reads YNNKEL (reference sequence). The V segment lost 4 bases and the J segment 1 base; nucleotides outside the gene matches: 4. CDR3 length: 15 amino acids. This CDR3 reads CASSLRGQGNTEAFF. CDR3 DNA sequence: TGTGCCAGCAGCCTCCGGGGACAGGGGAACACTGAAGCTTTCTTT.

The J gene is TRBJ1-5, the V gene TRBV4-1; D not resolved. The CDR3 runs to 16 residues. Germline V CDR1 and CDR2: MGHRA, YSYEKL. Trimming removed 4 bases at V and 0 bases at J, with 13 bases between. The CDR3 DNA is TGCGCCAGCAGCCCGGTCTTGCGTGATAGCAATCAGCCCCAGCATTTT. Its translation: CASSPVLRDSNQPQHF.

The chain couples TRBV19 to TRBJ2-5, with 8 nucleotides matching TRBD1. CDR1 and CDR2 from the germline V gene are LNHDA and SQIVND (reference sequence). After removal of 5 bases from V and 1 base from J, the junction contained 6 bases not matched to a gene. This CDR3 spans 15 amino acids. The CDR3 protein is CASSPARGPQETQYF. In DNA, the CDR3 is TGTGCCAGTAGTCCCGCCAGGGGGCCCCAAGAGACCCAGTACTTC.

This chain uses TRBV27 with TRBJ2-7; 11 bases align to TRBD2. V was pared by 5 bases and J by 4 bases, with 7 bases of the junction left unmatched. The germline V gene has CDR1 MNHEY and CDR2 SMNVEV (reference sequence). This CDR3 has 15 amino acids. Here the CDR3 reads CASSKIAGGVYEQYF. The CDR3 nucleotides read TGTGCCAGCAGTAAAATAGCGGGGGGGGTATACGAGCAGTACTTC.

The chain has TRBV7-6 and TRBJ1-5; TRBD1 aligns across 8 bases. In germline, CDR1 is SGHVS, CDR2 FNYEAQ. The CDR3 is 15 amino acids. V was pared by 5 bases and J by 4 bases, with 7 bases of the junction left unmatched. CDR3 nucleotides: TGTGCCAGCAGCCTTGGACAGGGTGAGAATCAGCCCCAGCATTTT. It yields the protein CASSLGQGENQPQHF.

The chain joins TRBV2 to TRBJ1-2; D is unclear. The length of the CDR3 is 14 residues. From germline, CDR1 is SNHLY and CDR2 FYNNEI. The V end was cut by 3 bases, the J end by 13 bases, with 21 bases between. For the CDR3, the DNA is TGTGCCAGCAGTGACCCCTTGCGGATCCGAATAAGCACCTTC. It is translated as CASSDPLRIRISTF.

This sequence joins TRBV5-5 and TRBJ2-1, with TRBD1 matching over 7 bases. CDR1 SGHKS and CDR2 YYEKEE come from the germline V gene (reference sequence). The V segment lost 4 bases and the J segment 12 bases; nucleotides outside the gene matches: 7. The CDR3 is made up of 12 amino acids. CDR3: CASSHIRDRQFF. Written as DNA, the CDR3 is TGTGCCAGCAGCCATATTAGGGACAGGCAGTTCTTC.

The DNA of the CDR3 is TGTGCCAGCAGCTCGGACAGGGTGATTGAGACCCAGTACTTC. This translates into CASSSDRVIETQYF. The chain links TRBV7-8 to TRBJ2-5, with TRBD1 matching 8 bases. This CDR3 is built from 14 residues. With V trimmed by 4 bases and J by 5 bases, 6 bases remained unmatched. CDR1 SGHVS and CDR2 FQNEAQ come from the germline V gene.

This chain links TRBV6-1 with TRBJ2-7, with TRBD1 identical over 10 bases. Germline CDR1 is MNHNS and CDR2 is SASEGT. The CDR3 is 16 residues long. The V and J ends lost 3 bases and 0 bases, in that order; junction bases with no gene match: 5. The CDR3 reads CASSEGQGISSYEQYF. CDR3 bases: TGTGCCAGCAGTGAGGGACAGGGGATAAGCTCCTACGAGCAGTACTTC.

The V gene is TRBV11-2, the J gene TRBJ2-7; tentative D call: TRBD2 (5 bases). This CDR3 region has 15 residues. The V gene lost 0 bases and the J gene lost 3 bases, with 12 bases spanning the gap. Germline-derived CDR1 and CDR2 are SGHAT and FQNNGV. The CDR3 here is CASSLDRTFYYEQYF. As DNA, the CDR3 is TGTGCCAGCAGCTTAGACCGGACTTTTTACTACGAGCAGTACTTC.

V gene TRBV9 combines with J gene TRBJ2-1, with TRBD1 matching over 8 bases. The V and J ends lost 1 base and 2 bases, in that order; junction bases with no gene match: 5. This CDR3 contains 16 residues. Germline CDR1 SGDLS, CDR2 YYNGEE. The CDR3 region has the DNA TGTGCCAGCAGCGTAAGCCAGGACAGGGCCTACAATGAGCAGTTCTTC. Residues: CASSVSQDRAYNEQFF.

The chain has TRBV6-5 and TRBJ2-5, with D possibly matching TRBD1 (5 bases). Germline-derived CDR1 and CDR2 are MNHEY and SVGAGI. This CDR3 comprises 15 residues. V was pared by 5 bases and J by 5 bases, with 18 bases between. This CDR3 reads CASSPLRTRQETQYF. Here the CDR3 DNA reads TGTGCCAGCAGTCCCCTTAGGACAAGGCAGGAGACCCAGTACTTC.

Concerning this clone: This sample includes further DNA sequences coding for the same CDR3. The chain joins TRBV7-2 to TRBJ1-1, with D possibly being TRBD1 (5 bases). Germline V CDR1 and CDR2: SGHTA, FQGNSA. The CDR3 has 13 residues. Trimming shortened V by 3 bases and J by 1 base, and 6 bases separated the two germline ends. This chain's CDR3 is CASSFGGNTEAFF. CDR3 nucleotides: TGTGCCAGCAGCTTCGGGGGGAACACTGAAGCTTTCTTT.

The V call is TRBV5-1, the J call TRBJ1-4; maybe TRBD1 (6 bases). CDR1 and CDR2 from the germline V gene are SGHRS and YFSETQ. The V gene lost 1 base and the J gene lost 3 bases, with 10 bases spanning the gap. The CDR3 has 15 residues. The CDR3 here is CASSLLGQSNEKLFF. The CDR3 DNA follows: TGCGCCAGCAGCTTGTTAGGACAGTCTAATGAAAAACTGTTTTTT.

Only one count was recorded for this clone. The chain combines TRBV27 with TRBJ2-7; 7 nucleotides match TRBD2. Per germline, CDR1 MNHEY and CDR2 SMNVEV (reference sequence). CDR3 size: 13 residues. V gave up 9 bases and J gave up 3 bases; unmatched junction bases: 8. CDR3 sequence: CASTDGGSYEQYF. As DNA, the CDR3 is TGTGCCAGTACGGACGGGGGGAGCTACGAGCAGTACTTC.

This clone was detected only a few times. The CDR3 coding sequence is TGTGCCAGCAGTTTTATGGGACAGGGGGTCCTTAGTCAGCCCCAGCATTTT. Translating it yields CASSFMGQGVLSQPQHF. J is TRBJ1-5 and V is TRBV28; 11 nucleotides agree with TRBD1. The junction had 10 bases not matched to a gene; V was cut back by 3 bases and J by 6 bases. CDR1 and CDR2 (germline): MDHEN, SYDVKM. The CDR3 extends over 17 amino acids.

The V call is TRBV6-5, the J call TRBJ1-5, with 7 nucleotides matching TRBD1. The V and J ends lost 6 bases and 6 bases, in that order; junction bases with no gene match: 5. The germline V gene has CDR1 MNHEY and CDR2 SVGAGI. The CDR3 has 13 residues. This chain's CDR3 is CASRGAGGQPQHF. The DNA for the CDR3 is TGTGCCAGCAGGGGGGCAGGGGGTCAGCCCCAGCATTTT.

The chain has TRBV12-3 or TRBV12-4 and TRBJ1-1; 7 bases align to TRBD1. The CDR3 is 13 residues long. V was clipped by 7 bases and J by 1 base; unmatched bases: 3. In nucleotides, the CDR3 is TGTGCCAGCAATCACAGGGGGAACACTGAAGCTTTCTTT. Protein sequence: CASNHRGNTEAFF.

The gene calls are TRBV9 and TRBJ2-1; TRBD2 aligns across 7 bases. Germline CDR1 reads SGDLS; CDR2 reads YYNGEE. V lost 8 bases, J lost 8 bases, and 4 bases stayed unmatched. The CDR3 is made up of 11 amino acids. CDR3 loop: CASQLAYEQFF. The CDR3 DNA reads TGTGCCAGTCAACTAGCGTATGAGCAGTTCTTC.